Listed here is a single T cell receptor beta chain. The target antigen is unknown. This specimen includes other DNA sequences encoding the same CDR3. RNA extraction was followed by reverse transcription into cDNA, which acted as the sequencing template. Using immunoSEQ multiplex PCR, the repertoire was profiled, and TCRdb retains in-frame clones only, with some absent. The data show around 190,000 clones, 60% to 70% seen once. This entry belongs to a study of CD8+ T cells in alopecia areata. Whole-study context: At a dose of 5 to 10 mg twice daily, oral tofacitinib was given to treated patients. Tofacitinib lasted 6 to 18 months, then 6 months off drug. The study, taken as a whole, reports: Lesional tissue from the scalp (especially in alopecia totalis/universalis) showed higher clonality than normal scalp.

There are 11 residues in the CDR3. Germline V gene data show CDR1 as SNHLY and CDR2 as FYNNEI. V dropped 3 bases and J dropped 4 bases, with 4 bases sitting between them. Sample treatment: oral pan-JAK inhibitor, 5-10 mg twice daily. The V gene is TRBV2, the J gene TRBJ2-7; unclear D gene. The sequencing used CD4+ T cells sorted from blood, collected at week 4, from a patient treated with tofacitinib. The receptor was isolated from a human donor with alopecia areata. The CDR3, as DNA: TGTGCCAGCAGTGAGGTTTACGAGCAGTACTTC. Translating gives CASSEVYEQYF.